The entry below gives a single T cell receptor (beta chain) sequence along with its context. Antigen: not known. The PCR contained 60 Vbeta and 13 Jbeta primers. TCRdb keeps only in-frame clones here, not all; method: immunoSEQ multiplex PCR. In all, the sample yields approximately 96,000 clones. The sample comes from a study of cytomegalovirus exposure and HLA in healthy donors. Looking at the study overall: Earlier work reported 100 million or so unique TCR beta sequences from about 200 million T cells.

Study-wide results and caveats: Reportedly, fewer N-insertions than the roughly 700-donor mean appeared in an Asian-associated ancestry cluster in a later analysis. For TCR beta chains, V- and J-gene trimming was later linked to a missense DCLRE1C variant.

The TCR comes from a girl aged 5-17 years in good health and CMV-seropositive. The sample taken for sequencing was PBMCs.

CDR3 coding DNA: TGTGCCAGCAGTGGGGGCCGGGGAGAGACCCAGTACTTC. It is translated as CASSGGRGETQYF. V and J are TRBV6-5 and TRBJ2-5; perhaps TRBD1 as D (6 bases). Germline V CDR1 and CDR2: MNHEY, SVGAGI. This CDR3 region has 13 residues. Trimming took off 5 bases at V and 4 bases at J, with 11 bases between the two ends.